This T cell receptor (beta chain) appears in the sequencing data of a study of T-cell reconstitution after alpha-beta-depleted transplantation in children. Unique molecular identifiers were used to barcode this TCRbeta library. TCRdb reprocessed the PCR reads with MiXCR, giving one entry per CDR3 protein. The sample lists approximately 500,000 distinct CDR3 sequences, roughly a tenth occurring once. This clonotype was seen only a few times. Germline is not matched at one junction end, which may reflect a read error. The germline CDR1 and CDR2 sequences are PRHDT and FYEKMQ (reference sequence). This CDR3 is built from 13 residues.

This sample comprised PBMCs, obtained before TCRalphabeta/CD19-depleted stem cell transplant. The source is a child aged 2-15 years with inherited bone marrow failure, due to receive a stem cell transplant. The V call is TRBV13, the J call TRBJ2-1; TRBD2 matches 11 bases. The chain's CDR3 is CASSIAGGVNEQF. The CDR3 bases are TGTGCCAGCAGCATAGCGGGAGGGGTGAATGAGCAGTTC.